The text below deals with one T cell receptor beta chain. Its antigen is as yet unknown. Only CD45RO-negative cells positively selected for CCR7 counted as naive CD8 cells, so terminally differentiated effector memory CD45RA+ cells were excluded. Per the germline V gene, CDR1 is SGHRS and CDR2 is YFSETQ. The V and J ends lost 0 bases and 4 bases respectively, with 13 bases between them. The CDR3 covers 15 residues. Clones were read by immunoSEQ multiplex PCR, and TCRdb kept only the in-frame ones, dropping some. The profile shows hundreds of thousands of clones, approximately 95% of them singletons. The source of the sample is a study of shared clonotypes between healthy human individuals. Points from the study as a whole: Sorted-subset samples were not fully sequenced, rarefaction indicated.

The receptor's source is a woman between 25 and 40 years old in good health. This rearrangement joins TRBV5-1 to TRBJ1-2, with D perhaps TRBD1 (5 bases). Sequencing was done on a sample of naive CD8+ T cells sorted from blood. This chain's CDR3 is CASSLETGEFYGYTF. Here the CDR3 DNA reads TGCGCCAGCAGCTTGGAAACAGGAGAGTTCTATGGCTACACCTTC.